This T cell receptor beta chain was obtained from a study of STAT5B mutations in CD4+ large granular lymphocyte leukemia. Controls came from buffy coats of healthy blood donors. Findings and limits, study-wide: Top patient clones used TRBV06 genes more often: 8/27 versus 2/35 in controls.

Comments on this clone: Its antigen is unknown.

This was a survey-level run. TCRdb's copy holds only in-frame clones and misses some; the assay was immunoSEQ multiplex PCR. The sample includes 30,000 to 40,000 clones, approximately 82% of them seen just once. The CDR3 consists of 13 residues. Germline V gene data show CDR1 as ENHRY and CDR2 as SYGVKD. Losses at the gene ends were 10 bases for V and 0 bases for J; bases not matched to a gene: 2. The specimen sequenced was CD4+ T cells from blood buffy coats. This sequence originates from a human donor in good health. The V gene is TRBV10-3, the J gene TRBJ1-2; 10 bases line up with TRBD1. The CDR3 loop is CATGTGANYGYTF. CDR3 bases: TGTGCCACGGGGACAGGGGCTAACTATGGCTACACCTTC.